Detailed here is one T cell receptor (beta chain). Antigen specificity is unknown. These data belong to a study of post-analysis software for immune sequencing data. Germline CDR1 is MNHEY and CDR2 is SVGEGT. V shed 6 bases and J 6 bases; nucleotides not matched to a gene: 10. This CDR3 is built from 15 residues. The study, taken as a whole, reports: Controls had significantly higher normalized Chao1 diversity than multiple sclerosis patients. TRBV segments more frequent in patients than in controls numbered roughly 5 and included TRBV5-6, TRBV5-1 and TRBV20-1.

Libraries were made from TCR beta cDNA, and they carried unique molecular identifiers. One entry per CDR3 protein, called by TCRdb with MiXCR from the PCR reads. The data show 650,000 to 850,000 distinct CDR3 sequences, roughly half seen once. Sequencing was done on a sample of blood. The clonotype comes from a girl aged 5-17 years with multiple sclerosis. The genes are TRBV6-2 or TRBV6-3 and TRBJ2-1, with TRBD2 identical over 8 bases. CDR3 nucleotide sequence: TGTGCCAGCAGCGGACGCGGGGCGGGAGGCAATGAGCAGTTCTTC. Its translation is CASSGRGAGGNEQFF.